This entry concerns a single T cell receptor beta chain. Its antigen is not identified. The study ran its PCR with 60 Vbeta and 13 Jbeta primers. Only in-frame clones appear in the TCRdb table, and some are missing; sequencing was by immunoSEQ multiplex PCR. The profile shows around 160,000 clones, 68% of them singletons. Germline V gene data show CDR1 as ENHRY and CDR2 as SYGVKD. The J segment lost 5 bases and the V segment lost 8 bases, leaving 11 bases of the junction unmatched. The CDR3 spans 15 residues. This record belongs to a study of cytomegalovirus exposure and HLA in healthy donors. Study-level results: In vitro assays verified that a few CMV-associated chains recognized CMV antigens specifically. Overall, under 200 TCR beta chains were annotated as cytomegalovirus-associated. Diagnosis of cytomegalovirus status made by the classifier reportedly showed high specificity and sensitivity. Productive status was seen about 90% or about 30% of the time for most TCR beta V segments in an earlier analysis.

The sample comprised PBMCs. The V and J genes are TRBV10-3 and TRBJ2-3, with 9 nucleotides matching TRBD1. This receptor was obtained from a man aged 50-60 years in good health and CMV-seronegative. The CDR3 protein is CAIGGGTGYRDTQYF. For the CDR3, the DNA is TGTGCCATCGGGGGGGGGACAGGGTATCGAGATACGCAGTATTTT.